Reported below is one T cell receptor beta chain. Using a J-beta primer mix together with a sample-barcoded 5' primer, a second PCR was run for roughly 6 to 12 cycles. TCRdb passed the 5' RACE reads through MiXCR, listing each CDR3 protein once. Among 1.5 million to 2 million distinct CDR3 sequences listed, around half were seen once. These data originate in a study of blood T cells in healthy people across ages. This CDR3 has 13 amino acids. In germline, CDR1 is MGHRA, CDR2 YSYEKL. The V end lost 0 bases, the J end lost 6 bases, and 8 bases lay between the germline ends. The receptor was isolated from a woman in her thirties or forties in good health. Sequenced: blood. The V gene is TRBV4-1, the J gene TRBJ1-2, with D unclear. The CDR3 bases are TGCGCCAGCAGCCAAGACGGGGTGGATGGCTACACCTTC. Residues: CASSQDGVDGYTF.